These 9 T cell receptor beta chains were all obtained from the same sample, sequenced in a study of T cells in women clearing cervical HPV infection. Clones were read by immunoSEQ multiplex PCR, and TCRdb kept only the in-frame ones, dropping some. In all, the sample yields tens of thousands of clones. The specimen sequenced was blood buffy coat. Source of these receptors: a woman between 18 and 69 years old with a cervical HPV16 infection that either progressed to CIN3+ or cleared (not recorded which).

Note on this clone: The read halts 3 residues ahead of the CDR3 end, with the missing end drawn from the germline J gene. The rearrangement links TRBV6-2 or TRBV6-3 to TRBJ1-2, with D uncertain. Germline CDR1 MNHEY, CDR2 SVGEGT. The germline V and J ends were trimmed by 0 bases and 2 bases, with 4 bases remaining between them. The CDR3 consists of 13 residues. The CDR3 sequence: CASSYSRNYGYTF. The sequenced part of the CDR3 DNA is TGTGCCAGCAGTTACTCGCGGAACTATGGC.

A word on this clone: The missing CDR3 end, 3 residues past where the read stops, is filled in from the germline J gene. V and J are TRBV9 and TRBJ1-1, with unresolved D. The CDR3 covers 13 residues. Trimming took off 7 bases at V and 0 bases at J, with 10 bases between the two ends. CDR1 is SGDLS and CDR2 is YYNGEE in the germline V gene. The CDR3 sequence is CASGLGVNTEAFF. The sequenced CDR3 bases are TGTGCCAGCGGCCTCGGGGTGAACACTGAA.

Note on this clone: Coverage ceases 3 residues before the CDR3 finishes, and the germline J gene fills in the end. The chain carries TRBV9 and TRBJ2-2; TRBD2 agrees at 11 bases. Per the germline V gene, CDR1 is SGDLS and CDR2 is YYNGEE. The CDR3 contains 15 residues. Losses at the gene ends were 4 bases for V and 7 bases for J; bases not matched to a gene: 6. The CDR3 sequence is CASSPLAGGSGELFF. CDR3 DNA, as far as it was read: TGTGCCAGCAGCCCTCTAGCGGGAGGTAGCGGGGAG.

With respect to this clone: The read ends 3 residues early relative to the CDR3; the germline J gene fills the gap. The V and J genes are TRBV30 and TRBJ2-3, with D possibly matching TRBD2 (7 bases). V was pared by 3 bases and J by 0 bases, with 10 bases between. The CDR3 has 14 amino acids. Looked up from germline, CDR1 is GTSNPN and CDR2 is SVGIG (reference sequence). The CDR3 sequence is CAWRRGGSTDTQYF. CDR3 DNA, as far as it was read: TGTGCCTGGAGACGCGGGGGCAGCACAGATACG.

A note on this clone: The observed sequence ends 3 residues before the CDR3 terminus, with the missing tail filled in from the germline J gene. The rearrangement uses TRBV5-1 and TRBJ1-2; D uncertain. The CDR3 covers 12 residues. Per the germline V gene, CDR1 is SGHRS and CDR2 is YFSETQ. The CDR3 bases that were read are TGCGCCAGCAGCGAGGGTTCGCTAGGC. Amino acids: CASSEGSLG. The entire CDR3 sequence reads CASSEGSLGYTF.

Concerning this clone itself: The read terminates 3 residues ahead of where the CDR3 ends, so the germline J gene completes it. This rearrangement joins TRBV5-6 to TRBJ2-6; possibly TRBD1 for D (5 bases). Germline CDR1 is SGHDT and CDR2 is YYEEEE. CDR3 length: 15 amino acids. V gave up 4 bases and J gave up 1 base, with 9 bases separating them. The DNA read from the CDR3 is TGTGCCAGCAGCCCTCAGGGTTCTGGGGCCAACGTC. Translation: CASSPQGSGANV. The complete CDR3 sequence is CASSPQGSGANVLTF. Full variable domain (outside the CDR3, taken from reference TRBV5-6 and TRBJ2-6): DAGVTQSPTHLIKTRGQQVTLRCSPKSGHDTVSWYQQALGQGPQFIFQYYEEEERQRGNFPDRFSGHQFPNYSSELNVNALLLGDSALYLCASSPQGSGANVLTFGAGSRLTVL.

A word on this clone: The sequence runs out 3 residues before the end of the CDR3; the remainder is reconstructed from the germline J gene. The rearrangement uses TRBV19 and TRBJ1-5; a weak D match, TRBD1 (5 bases). Trimming removed 2 bases from V and 2 bases from J, with 19 bases in between. Per the germline V gene, CDR1 is LNHDA and CDR2 is SQIVND (reference sequence). The CDR3 consists of 18 residues. The CDR3 sequence is CASSIYGGFNSRNQPQHF. CDR3 bases read: TGTGCCAGTAGTATATACGGGGGTTTTAATTCTCGCAATCAGCCC.

A note on this clone: Read data end 3 residues before the CDR3 end; the end is taken from the germline J gene. V and J are TRBV18 and TRBJ1-2, with D maybe TRBD1 (5 bases). CDR1 is KGHSH, CDR2 LQKENI, per germline. CDR3 length: 18 residues. The CDR3 DNA, read in part, is TGTGCCAGCTCACCACCGCAGCGGGGGTGCCCCTCCTACAATGAC. The encoded protein is CASSPPQRGCPSYND. The whole CDR3 protein is CASSPPQRGCPSYNDYTF.

A note on this clone: Coverage ceases 3 residues before the CDR3 finishes, and the germline J gene fills in the end. V usage is TRBV5-1 and J usage is TRBJ1-1; no clear D gene. In germline, CDR1 is SGHRS, CDR2 YFSETQ. The ends were cut back, 0 bases at V and 0 bases at J, with 9 bases in the middle. CDR3 length equals 15 residues. This chain's CDR3 is CASSLVGSLNTEAFF. The CDR3 bases that were read are TGCGCCAGCAGCTTGGTGGGCAGCCTGAACACTGAA. Full variable domain (outside the CDR3, taken from reference TRBV5-1 and TRBJ1-1): KAGVTQTPRYLIKTRGQQVTLSCSPISGHRSVSWYQQTPGQGLQFLFEYFSETQRNKGNFPGRFSGRQFSNSRSEMNVSTLELGDSALYLCASSLVGSLNTEAFFGQGTRLTVV.